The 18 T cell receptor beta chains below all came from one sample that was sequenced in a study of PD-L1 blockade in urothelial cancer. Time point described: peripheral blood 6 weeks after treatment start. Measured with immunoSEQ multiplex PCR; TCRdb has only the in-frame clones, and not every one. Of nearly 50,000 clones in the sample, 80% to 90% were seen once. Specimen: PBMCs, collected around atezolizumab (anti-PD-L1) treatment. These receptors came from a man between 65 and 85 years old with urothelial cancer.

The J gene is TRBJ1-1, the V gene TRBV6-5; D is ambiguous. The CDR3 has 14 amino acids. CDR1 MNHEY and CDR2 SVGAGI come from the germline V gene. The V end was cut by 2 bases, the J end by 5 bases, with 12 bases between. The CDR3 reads CASSYEGAWTEAFF. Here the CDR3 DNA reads TGTGCCAGCAGTTACGAGGGCGCTTGGACTGAAGCTTTCTTT.

CDR3 loop: CASSGTLAGAAETQYF. CDR3 nucleotide sequence: TGTGCCAGCAGTGGCACGCTAGCGGGAGCGGCGGAGACCCAGTACTTC. The chain couples TRBV28 to TRBJ2-5; 10 nucleotides agree with TRBD2. Germline V CDR1 and CDR2: MDHEN, SYDVKM. J lost 5 bases, V lost 5 bases, and 11 bases had no gene match. This CDR3 is 16 amino acids long.

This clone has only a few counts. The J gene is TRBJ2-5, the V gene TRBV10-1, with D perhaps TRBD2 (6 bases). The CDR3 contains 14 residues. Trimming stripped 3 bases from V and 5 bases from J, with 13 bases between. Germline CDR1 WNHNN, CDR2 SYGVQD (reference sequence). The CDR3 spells CASSDGGTWETQYF. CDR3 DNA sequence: TGCGCCAGCAGTGACGGAGGGACTTGGGAGACCCAGTACTTC.

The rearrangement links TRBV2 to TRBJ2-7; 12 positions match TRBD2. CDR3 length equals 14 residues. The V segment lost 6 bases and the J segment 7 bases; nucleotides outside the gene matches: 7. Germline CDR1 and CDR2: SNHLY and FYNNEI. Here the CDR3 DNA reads TGTGCCAGCAGGCTAGCGGGAGGGCCGGGAGAGCAGTACTTC. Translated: CASRLAGGPGEQYF.

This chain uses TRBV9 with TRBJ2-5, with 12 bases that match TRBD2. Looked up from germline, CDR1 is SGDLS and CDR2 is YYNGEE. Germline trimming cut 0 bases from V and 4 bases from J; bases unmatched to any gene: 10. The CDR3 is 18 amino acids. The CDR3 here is CASSVGTSGTGLGETQYF. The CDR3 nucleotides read TGTGCCAGCAGCGTAGGGACTAGCGGGACCGGGCTCGGAGAGACCCAGTACTTC.

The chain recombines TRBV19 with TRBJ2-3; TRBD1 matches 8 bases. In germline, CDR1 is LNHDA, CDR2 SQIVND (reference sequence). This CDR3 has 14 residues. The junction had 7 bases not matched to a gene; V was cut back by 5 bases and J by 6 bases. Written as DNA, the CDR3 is TGTGCCAGTAGTCCCTCGGGACAGGCGGATACGCAGTATTTT. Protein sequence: CASSPSGQADTQYF.

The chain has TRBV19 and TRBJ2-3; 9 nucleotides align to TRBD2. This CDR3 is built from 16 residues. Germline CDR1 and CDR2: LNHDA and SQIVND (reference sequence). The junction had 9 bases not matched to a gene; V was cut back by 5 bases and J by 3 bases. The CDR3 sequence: CASSATSGRITDTQYF. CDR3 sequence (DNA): TGTGCCAGTAGTGCCACAAGCGGGAGGATTACAGATACGCAGTATTTT. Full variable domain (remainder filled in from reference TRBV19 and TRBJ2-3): DGGITQSPKYLFRKEGQNVTLSCEQNLNHDAMYWYRQDPGQGLRLIYYSQIVNDFQKGDIAEGYSVSREKKESFPLTVTSAQKNPTAFYLCASSATSGRITDTQYFGPGTRLTVL.

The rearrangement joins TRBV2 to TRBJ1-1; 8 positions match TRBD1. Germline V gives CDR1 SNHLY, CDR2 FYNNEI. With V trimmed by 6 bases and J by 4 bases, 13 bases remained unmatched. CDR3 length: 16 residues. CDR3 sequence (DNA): TGTGCCAGCAGCCGGGGACGGAACAGGGGGGCCACTGAAGCTTTCTTT. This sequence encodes CASSRGRNRGATEAFF. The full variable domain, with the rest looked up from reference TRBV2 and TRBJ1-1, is EPEVTQTPSHQVTQMGQEVILRCVPISNHLYFYWYRQILGQKVEFLVSFYNNEISEKSEIFDDQFSVERPDGSNFTLKIRSTKLEDSAMYFCASSRGRNRGATEAFFGQGTRLTVV.

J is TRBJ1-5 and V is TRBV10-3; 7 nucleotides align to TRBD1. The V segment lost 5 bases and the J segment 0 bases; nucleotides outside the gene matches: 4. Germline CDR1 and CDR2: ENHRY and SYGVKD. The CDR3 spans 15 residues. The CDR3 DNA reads TGTGCCATCAGTCCTGGGACAGATAGCAATCAGCCCCAGCATTTT. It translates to CAISPGTDSNQPQHF.

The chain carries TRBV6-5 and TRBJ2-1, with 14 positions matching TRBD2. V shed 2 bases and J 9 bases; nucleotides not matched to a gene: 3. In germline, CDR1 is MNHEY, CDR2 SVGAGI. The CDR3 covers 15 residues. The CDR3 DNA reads TGTGCCAGCAGTTACGGGACTAGCGGGAGTATTGAGCAGTTCTTC. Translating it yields CASSYGTSGSIEQFF.

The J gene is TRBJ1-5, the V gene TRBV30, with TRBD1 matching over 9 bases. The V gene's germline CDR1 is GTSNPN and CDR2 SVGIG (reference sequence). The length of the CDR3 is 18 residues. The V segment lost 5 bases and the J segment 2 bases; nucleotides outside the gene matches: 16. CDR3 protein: CAWAPQGAEGYGNQPQHF. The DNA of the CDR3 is TGTGCCTGGGCACCACAGGGGGCAGAAGGATATGGCAATCAGCCCCAGCATTTT.

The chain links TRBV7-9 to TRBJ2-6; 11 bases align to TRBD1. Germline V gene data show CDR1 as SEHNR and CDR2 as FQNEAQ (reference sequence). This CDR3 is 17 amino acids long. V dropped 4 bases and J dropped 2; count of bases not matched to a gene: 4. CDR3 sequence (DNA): TGTGCCAGCAGCTCCCCGGACAGGGGGCCTGGGGCCAACGTCCTGACTTTC. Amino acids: CASSSPDRGPGANVLTF.

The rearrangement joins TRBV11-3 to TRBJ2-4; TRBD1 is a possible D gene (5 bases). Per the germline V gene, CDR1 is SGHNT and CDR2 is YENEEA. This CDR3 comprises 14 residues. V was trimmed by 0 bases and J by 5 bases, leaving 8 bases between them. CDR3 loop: CASSLEGAENIQYF. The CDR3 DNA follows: TGTGCCAGCAGCTTAGAAGGGGCGGAAAACATTCAGTACTTC.

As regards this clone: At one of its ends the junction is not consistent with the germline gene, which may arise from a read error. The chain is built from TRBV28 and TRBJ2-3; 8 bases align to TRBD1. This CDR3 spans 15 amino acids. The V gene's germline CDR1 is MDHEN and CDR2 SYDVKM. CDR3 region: CASSAGAGGTDTQYF. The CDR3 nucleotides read TGTGCCAGCAGTGCAGGGGCAGGGGGCACGGATACGCAGTATTTT.

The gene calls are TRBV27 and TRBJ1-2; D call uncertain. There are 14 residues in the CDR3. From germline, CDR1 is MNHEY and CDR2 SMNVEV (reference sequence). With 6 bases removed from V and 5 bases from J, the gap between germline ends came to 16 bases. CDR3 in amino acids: CASRLSLSGYGYTF. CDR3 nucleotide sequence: TGTGCCAGCAGACTATCCCTGAGTGGTTATGGCTACACCTTC.

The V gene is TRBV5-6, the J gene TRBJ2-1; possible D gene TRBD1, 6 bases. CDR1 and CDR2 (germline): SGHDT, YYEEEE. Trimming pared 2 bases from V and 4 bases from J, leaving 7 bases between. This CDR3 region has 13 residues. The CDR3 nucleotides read TGTGCCAGCAGCTTCACAGGGTACAATGAGCAGTTCTTC. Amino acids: CASSFTGYNEQFF. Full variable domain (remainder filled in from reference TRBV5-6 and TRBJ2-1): DAGVTQSPTHLIKTRGQQVTLRCSPKSGHDTVSWYQQALGQGPQFIFQYYEEEERQRGNFPDRFSGHQFPNYSSELNVNALLLGDSALYLCASSFTGYNEQFFGPGTRLTVL.

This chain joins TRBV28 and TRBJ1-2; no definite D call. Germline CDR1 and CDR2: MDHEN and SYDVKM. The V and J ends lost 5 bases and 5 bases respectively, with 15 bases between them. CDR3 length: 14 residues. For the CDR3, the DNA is TGTGCCAGCAGTCGGAGGAGCCCTCCTTATGGCTACACCTTC. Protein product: CASSRRSPPYGYTF.

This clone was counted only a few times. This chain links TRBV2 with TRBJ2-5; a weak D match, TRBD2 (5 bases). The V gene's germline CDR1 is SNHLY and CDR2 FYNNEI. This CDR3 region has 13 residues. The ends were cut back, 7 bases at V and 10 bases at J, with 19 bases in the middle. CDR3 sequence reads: CASKAGASGDQYF. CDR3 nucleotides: TGTGCCAGCAAGGCAGGCGCCTCCGGGGACCAGTACTTC. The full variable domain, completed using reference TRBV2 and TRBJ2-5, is EPEVTQTPSHQVTQMGQEVILRCVPISNHLYFYWYRQILGQKVEFLVSFYNNEISEKSEIFDDQFSVERPDGSNFTLKIRSTKLEDSAMYFCASKAGASGDQYFGPGTRLLVL.